Each of the 24 T cell receptor beta chains below was sequenced from the same sample in a study of blood T cell repertoires in COVID-19. Profiled with immunoSEQ multiplex PCR; TCRdb holds only in-frame clones, not every one. The repertoire holds about 250,000 clones, with approximately 84% as singletons. The specimen was PBMCs or T cells enriched from blood (not recorded which). Every receptor here comes from a man between 40 and 49 years old who had recovered from COVID-19.

This clone came up a few times. The CDR3: CASSYSQDEQYF. CDR3 nucleotide sequence: TGTGCCAGCAGCTACAGCCAGGACGAGCAGTACTTC. The chain carries TRBV2 and TRBJ2-7; unclear D gene. CDR1 SNHLY and CDR2 FYNNEI come from the germline V gene. This CDR3 has 12 amino acids. The ends were cut back, 6 bases at V and 5 bases at J, with 11 bases in the middle.

This chain's CDR3 is CASSLTSGGVFGNTDTQYF. CDR3 DNA sequence: TGTGCCAGCAGCTTAACTAGCGGGGGGGTTTTCGGCAACACAGATACGCAGTATTTT. The chain combines TRBV11-3 with TRBJ2-3, with TRBD2 identical over 13 bases. V was clipped by 2 bases and J by 2 bases; unmatched bases: 10. Looked up from germline, CDR1 is SGHNT and CDR2 is YENEEA. CDR3 length equals 19 residues.

This sequence joins TRBV6-5 and TRBJ1-5, with D unresolved. In germline, CDR1 is MNHEY, CDR2 SVGAGI. CDR3 length: 12 residues. Trimming stripped 2 bases from V and 5 bases from J, with 4 bases between. The CDR3 nucleotides are TGTGCCAGCAGTTACCGGGATCAGCCCCAGCATTTT. This encodes CASSYRDQPQHF.

The chain is built from TRBV19 and TRBJ2-7, with a possible D match to TRBD2 (6 bases). The V end lost 5 bases, the J end lost 3 bases, and 11 bases lay between the germline ends. This CDR3 has 13 residues. Germline lookup yields CDR1 LNHDA and CDR2 SQIVND (reference sequence). The CDR3: CASSDGGYYEQYF. The CDR3 coding sequence is TGTGCCAGTAGTGATGGAGGGTACTACGAGCAGTACTTC. The variable domain in full, with the rest retrieved from reference TRBV19 and TRBJ2-7, is DGGITQSPKYLFRKEGQNVTLSCEQNLNHDAMYWYRQDPGQGLRLIYYSQIVNDFQKGDIAEGYSVSREKKESFPLTVTSAQKNPTAFYLCASSDGGYYEQYFGPGTRLTVT.

CDR3 residues: CATSRDHLRSYGYTF. The CDR3 coding sequence is TGTGCCACCAGCAGAGATCATTTGCGGTCCTATGGCTACACCTTC. This chain uses TRBV15 with TRBJ1-2; D not certain. The CDR3 is 15 amino acids. Germline V CDR1 and CDR2: LNHNV, YYDKDF (reference sequence). The V end was cut by 0 bases, the J end by 4 bases, with 12 bases between. The full variable domain, with the rest looked up from reference TRBV15 and TRBJ1-2, is DAMVIQNPRYQVTQFGKPVTLSCSQTLNHNVMYWYQQKSSQAPKLLFHYYDKDFNNEADTPDNFQSRRPNTSFCFLDIRSPGLGDTAMYLCATSRDHLRSYGYTFGSGTRLTVV.

Here the CDR3 DNA reads TGTGCCAGCTCACTAATGGAGGGGACTAATGAAAAACTGTTTTTT. Its translation is CASSLMEGTNEKLFF. The V and J genes are TRBV18 and TRBJ1-4, with TRBD1 as a possible D gene (5 bases). Trimming stripped 4 bases from V and 2 bases from J, with 11 bases between. Germline-derived CDR1 and CDR2 are KGHSH and LQKENI. CDR3 size: 15 residues.

The gene calls are TRBV7-2 and TRBJ2-7, with D possibly matching TRBD1 (5 bases). Deletions cut 1 base from V and 3 bases from J, with 10 bases between. Germline loops: CDR1 SGHTA, CDR2 FQGNSA. The CDR3 consists of 14 residues. CDR3 coding DNA: TGTGCCAGCAGCTTAGGGCAGGGCAACTACGAGCAGTACTTC. This sequence encodes CASSLGQGNYEQYF.

The chain has TRBV21-1 and TRBJ2-1; TRBD2 reflects the table's D call only, with no check against the DNA. TRBV21-1 is marked as a pseudogene. The CDR3 sequence is 17 residues long. CDR3 amino acids: CASSATLAGVDSGEQFF. CDR3 bases: TGTGCCAGCAGCGCCACCCTAGCGGGAGTTGATTCAGGTGAGCAGTTCTTC.

The V gene is TRBV18, the J gene TRBJ2-3; TRBD2 matches at 12 bases. With V trimmed by 5 bases and J by 5 bases, 8 bases remained unmatched. Per germline, CDR1 KGHSH and CDR2 LQKENI. CDR3 size: 16 residues. The CDR3 loop is CASSEASGGAIDTQYF. Here the CDR3 DNA reads TGTGCCAGCTCAGAAGCTAGCGGGGGGGCCATAGATACGCAGTATTTT.

The V and J genes are TRBV5-6 and TRBJ2-1; 9 nucleotides match TRBD2. The CDR3 spans 16 residues. Germline values: CDR1 SGHDT, CDR2 YYEEEE. Trimming took 2 bases from V and 7 from J; bases not matched to a gene: 10. CDR3 sequence: CASSFSRGLAFNEQFF. CDR3 nucleotide sequence: TGTGCCAGCAGCTTTTCTAGGGGACTAGCTTTTAATGAGCAGTTCTTC.

The rearrangement uses TRBV5-1 and TRBJ1-6; no definite D call. The V end was cut by 2 bases, the J end by 8 bases, with 17 bases between. CDR1 is SGHRS and CDR2 is YFSETQ in the germline V gene. The CDR3 is 16 amino acids. The chain's CDR3 is CASSFTSGESYSPLHF. CDR3 bases: TGCGCCAGCAGCTTCACATCCGGGGAATCATATTCACCCCTCCACTTT.

This clone was seen a single time. The J gene is TRBJ1-5, the V gene TRBV19; D not resolved. The germline CDR1 and CDR2 sequences are LNHDA and SQIVND (reference sequence). CDR3 length equals 17 residues. V dropped 3 bases and J dropped 0 bases, with 15 bases sitting between them. The CDR3 DNA is TGTGCCAGTAGTATGGGCGGAGGGTCTTATAGCAATCAGCCCCAGCATTTT. Translating gives CASSMGGGSYSNQPQHF.

V and J are TRBV3-1 (or the pseudogene TRBV3-2) and TRBJ2-1, with D possibly being TRBD2 (5 bases). The germline CDR1 and CDR2 sequences are LGHDT and YNNKEL (reference sequence). V shed 1 base and J shed 3 bases, with 10 bases lying between them. The CDR3 spans 15 residues. Here the CDR3 reads CASSQVWGDYNEQFF. The CDR3 DNA reads as TGTGCCAGCAGCCAAGTTTGGGGAGACTACAATGAGCAGTTCTTC.

The chain links TRBV7-9 to TRBJ2-1; 9 nucleotides agree with TRBD2. The CDR3 extends over 16 amino acids. Germline CDR1 is SEHNR and CDR2 is FQNEAQ (reference sequence). V was clipped by 3 bases and J by 7 bases; unmatched bases: 10. The CDR3 region has the DNA TGTGCCAGCAGCTTCGGCACGGGACTAGCATCTAATGAGCAGTTCTTC. Its translation is CASSFGTGLASNEQFF.

Only one count was recorded for this clone. The chain carries TRBV27 and TRBJ2-3, with 7 bases identical to TRBD1. Germline V CDR1 and CDR2: MNHEY, SMNVEV (reference sequence). V was clipped by 1 base and J by 3 bases; unmatched bases: 4. CDR3 size: 15 residues. CDR3 nucleotide sequence: TGTGCCAGCAGTTTATGGGGGACAGTGACAGATACGCAGTATTTT. Its translation is CASSLWGTVTDTQYF.

V and J are TRBV4-1 and TRBJ1-5; 8 bases are shared with TRBD1. CDR1 is MGHRA and CDR2 is YSYEKL in the germline V gene. V lost 0 bases and J lost 5; bases outside the gene matches: 3. There are 15 residues in the CDR3. The CDR3: CASSQDSGGYQPQHF. The CDR3 nucleotides are TGCGCCAGCAGCCAAGACTCAGGGGGCTATCAGCCCCAGCATTTT.

This clone was found once. V and J are TRBV4-1 and TRBJ2-1; D is perhaps TRBD2 (7 bases). The germline CDR1 and CDR2 sequences are MGHRA and YSYEKL. The CDR3 extends over 14 amino acids. V was trimmed by 1 base and J by 10 bases, leaving 14 bases between them. The CDR3 reads CASSQVRGGGEQFF. CDR3 nucleotide sequence: TGCGCCAGCAGCCAAGTTAGGGGGGGCGGGGAGCAGTTCTTC.

The rearrangement uses TRBV28 and TRBJ1-2; D gene uncertain. Per the germline V gene, CDR1 is MDHEN and CDR2 is SYDVKM. The length of the CDR3 is 15 residues. The V end was cut by 1 base, the J end by 0 bases, with 9 bases between. The CDR3 nucleotides are TGTGCCAGCAGTTTATTAGAGAGCGCTAACTATGGCTACACCTTC. Protein: CASSLLESANYGYTF.

This clone has just one count. The chain links TRBV12-3 or TRBV12-4 to TRBJ2-5; 8 bases are shared with TRBD1. The CDR3 extends over 13 amino acids. Germline trimming cut 8 bases from V and 7 bases from J; bases unmatched to any gene: 9. The CDR3 nucleotides are TGTGCCAGCCACCGGGACAGGAAAGGGACCCAGTACTTC. Encoded protein: CASHRDRKGTQYF.

The chain uses TRBV9 and TRBJ2-3, with unresolved D. CDR3 length equals 14 residues. The germline CDR1 and CDR2 sequences are SGDLS and YYNGEE. V was cut by 4 bases and J by 0 bases, with 9 bases left in between. In DNA form, the CDR3 reads TGTGCCAGCAGCTCAGTCGTGAGCACAGATACGCAGTATTTT. This gives the protein CASSSVVSTDTQYF.

The rearrangement links TRBV18 to TRBJ1-1, with D perhaps TRBD1 (5 bases). The CDR3 sequence is 16 residues long. Between the trimmed V and J ends, which lost 4 bases and 6 bases, there was a span of 21 bases. Germline V gene sequence: CDR1 KGHSH, CDR2 LQKENI. CDR3 loop: CASSLERTLGRSEAFF. The CDR3, as DNA: TGTGCCAGCTCACTTGAACGTACACTGGGGCGATCTGAAGCTTTCTTT.

The J gene is TRBJ1-5, the V gene TRBV6-2 or TRBV6-3; 8 bases are shared with TRBD1. Germline CDR1 MNHEY, CDR2 SVGEGT. The CDR3 extends over 19 amino acids. J gave up 4 bases and V 5 bases, and 19 bases lay outside the gene matches. The CDR3 region is CASSGQGTGTWDLNQPQHF. In nucleotides, the CDR3 is TGTGCCAGCAGTGGACAGGGAACGGGGACGTGGGATCTAAATCAGCCCCAGCATTTT.

The chain recombines TRBV5-1 with TRBJ2-3; TRBD1 matches 10 bases. Germline values: CDR1 SGHRS, CDR2 YFSETQ. The CDR3 sequence is 17 residues long. V lost 1 base to trimming and J lost 6 bases; unmatched junction nucleotides: 11. The CDR3 DNA reads TGCGCCAGCAGCTTGCAACCCCCCGGACAGGGGGAGGATACGCAGTATTTT. Residues: CASSLQPPGQGEDTQYF.

The chain uses TRBV7-2 and TRBJ1-1; TRBD1 agrees at 8 bases. V shed 5 bases, J shed 6 bases, and the junction held 5 bases outside the gene matches. CDR3 size: 13 residues. CDR1 is SGHTA and CDR2 is FQGNSA in the germline V gene. CDR3 in DNA: TGTGCCAGCAGCCCCGGACAGGGAGCTGAAGCTTTCTTT. This encodes CASSPGQGAEAFF. Drawing the rest from reference TRBV7-2 and TRBJ1-1, the complete variable domain is GAGVSQSPSNKVTEKGKDVELRCDPISGHTALYWYRQSLGQGLEFLIYFQGNSAPDKSGLPSDRFSAERTGGSVSTLTIQRTQQEDSAVYLCASSPGQGAEAFFGQGTRLTVV.